This TCR beta chain came from a study of T cells in localized non-small cell lung cancer. This clone was observed once. The antigen is not known. Findings and caveats of the study: Owing to sequencing of a solitary tumor region, heterogeneity cannot be discounted. Adjacent lung had a median 57 of the 100 largest tumor clones. Longer overall survival accompanied higher blood T cell density. Uninvolved adjacent lung had the highest recorded T cell clonality, with tumor below it.

Sequenced by immunoSEQ multiplex PCR; TCRdb stores in-frame clones only, minus some. Of roughly 7,300 clones detected, under 95% appear once; the ten largest clones hold roughly 5%. The germline V gene encodes CDR1 SGHKS and CDR2 YYEKEE (reference sequence). Deletions cut 1 base from V and 6 bases from J, with 13 bases between. The CDR3 is 15 residues long. The chain joins TRBV5-5 to TRBJ2-2, with a weak D call TRBD1 (6 bases). Sequences were derived from peripheral blood mononuclear cells, sampled before any cancer treatment. The sequence came from a male donor aged 60 or over with stage II lung adenocarcinoma. CDR3 region: CASSLLNRESGELFF. Written as DNA, the CDR3 is TGTGCCAGCAGCTTGTTGAACAGGGAATCCGGGGAGCTGTTTTTT.